The 20 T cell receptor beta chains listed next were all sequenced from one sample in a study of cytomegalovirus exposure and HLA in healthy donors. Sequenced by immunoSEQ multiplex PCR; TCRdb stores in-frame clones only, minus some. The table has fewer than 350,000 clones, roughly 90% seen once; the top ten hold roughly 0.93%. Source material: PBMCs. These receptors all stem from a young woman in good health and CMV-seronegative.

This chain uses TRBV30 with TRBJ1-5; D is perhaps TRBD1 (5 bases). Trimming removed 0 bases from V and 11 bases from J, with 11 bases in between. The germline V gene has CDR1 GTSNPN and CDR2 SVGIG (reference sequence). The CDR3 has 12 residues. CDR3 DNA: TGTGCCTGGAGTGTACTAGGAGGGGCCCAGCATTTT. It specifies CAWSVLGGAQHF.

The table lists this clone with a few counts. This rearrangement joins TRBV7-2 to TRBJ2-5; D is possibly TRBD2 (6 bases). The germline CDR1 and CDR2 sequences are SGHTA and FQGNSA. CDR3 size: 15 residues. Deletions cut 5 bases from V and 2 bases from J, with 15 bases between. In nucleotides, the CDR3 is TGTGCCAGCAGCCCGGCCGGGGGAAGACAAGAGACCCAGTACTTC. Encoded protein: CASSPAGGRQETQYF.

The chain couples TRBV30 to TRBJ2-7; D not certain. Looked up from germline, CDR1 is GTSNPN and CDR2 is SVGIG (reference sequence). Trimming left V 3 bases short and J 5 bases short, with 17 bases between. The CDR3 totals 14 residues. CDR3 nucleotide sequence: TGTGCCTGGAGGAGTCTGCTCCCGTCCGACGAGCAGTACTTC. This translates into CAWRSLLPSDEQYF.

The J gene is TRBJ1-5, the V gene TRBV11-2; D might be TRBD1 (5 bases). Between the trimmed V and J ends, which lost 5 bases and 4 bases, there was a span of 9 bases. This CDR3 region has 13 residues. The germline V gene has CDR1 SGHAT and CDR2 FQNNGV. The CDR3 here is CASSADRNQPQHF. The CDR3, as DNA: TGTGCCAGCAGCGCCGACAGAAATCAGCCCCAGCATTTT.

The genes are TRBV28 and TRBJ2-7; TRBD1 aligns across 9 bases. Germline assignment: CDR1 MDHEN and CDR2 SYDVKM. Losses at the gene ends were 6 bases for V and 0 bases for J; bases not matched to a gene: 3. The CDR3 has 14 amino acids. The CDR3 DNA reads TGTGCCAGCAGCCGACAGGGGGTCTCCTACGAGCAGTACTTC. This codes for CASSRQGVSYEQYF.

The chain carries TRBV18 and TRBJ1-5; the match to TRBD1 covers 9 bases. V lost 2 bases and J lost 11; bases outside the gene matches: 7. Germline CDR1 and CDR2: KGHSH and LQKENI. This CDR3 is built from 14 residues. For the CDR3, the DNA is TGTGCCAGCTCACCAAGGACAGGGGTCAGAACCCAGCATTTT. It codes for CASSPRTGVRTQHF.

The J gene is TRBJ2-1, the V gene TRBV27; D may be TRBD2 (6 bases). Germline lookup yields CDR1 MNHEY and CDR2 SMNVEV (reference sequence). The V gene lost 4 bases and the J gene lost 2 bases, with 12 bases spanning the gap. The CDR3 contains 15 residues. The CDR3 region has the DNA TGTGCCAGCAGTTACGGGGGAACCACCTACAATGAGCAGTTCTTC. Translated, it gives CASSYGGTTYNEQFF.

The rearrangement uses TRBV14 and TRBJ2-1, with a tentative D call TRBD1 (5 bases). This CDR3 comprises 15 residues. V was pared by 0 bases and J by 12 bases, with 18 bases between. The germline CDR1 and CDR2 sequences are SGHDN and FVKESK. This CDR3 reads CASSQDRGTLSRQFF. The CDR3 nucleotides read TGTGCCAGCAGCCAAGATAGGGGCACCCTGTCGCGGCAGTTCTTC.

The rearrangement joins TRBV5-1 to TRBJ2-7; a weak D match, TRBD2 (5 bases). This CDR3 has 15 residues. Germline V gene lookup returns CDR1 SGHRS and CDR2 YFSETQ. The V and J ends lost 0 bases and 3 bases respectively, with 13 bases between them. The CDR3 loop is CASSLASGTHYEQYF. The CDR3 DNA sequence: TGCGCCAGCAGCTTGGCCTCGGGAACCCACTACGAGCAGTACTTC.

The chain couples TRBV9 to TRBJ1-2; the match to TRBD1 covers 7 bases. CDR1 is SGDLS and CDR2 is YYNGEE in the germline V gene. The trim removed 1 base at V and 4 bases at J, leaving 4 bases unmatched. The CDR3 covers 14 residues. For the CDR3, the DNA is TGTGCCAGCAGCGTAACAGGGGTAGGCTATGGCTACACCTTC. Translation gives CASSVTGVGYGYTF.

The chain is built from TRBV2 and TRBJ1-2, with a weak D call TRBD1 (5 bases). The V end was cut by 5 bases, the J end by 1 base, with 8 bases between. Germline loops: CDR1 SNHLY, CDR2 FYNNEI. The CDR3 sequence is 13 residues long. CDR3 protein: CASSYDSNYGYTF. In nucleotides, the CDR3 is TGTGCCAGCAGTTACGACAGTAACTATGGCTACACCTTC.

In this sample, this clone turned up once. The rearrangement uses TRBV15 and TRBJ2-6, with 7 bases lining up with TRBD1. This CDR3 has 17 residues. In germline, CDR1 is LNHNV, CDR2 YYDKDF (reference sequence). V shed 7 bases and J 1 base; nucleotides not matched to a gene: 10. CDR3 DNA sequence: TGTGCCACCATTTGGGACAGCCCTCGTTCTGGGGCCAACGTCCTGACTTTC. It yields the protein CATIWDSPRSGANVLTF. Complete variable domain (other parts from reference TRBV15 and TRBJ2-6): DAMVIQNPRYQVTQFGKPVTLSCSQTLNHNVMYWYQQKSSQAPKLLFHYYDKDFNNEADTPDNFQSRRPNTSFCFLDIRSPGLGDTAMYLCATIWDSPRSGANVLTFGAGSRLTVL.

This sequence joins TRBV7-2 and TRBJ1-1; D is unclear. V lost 1 base and J 1 base, leaving 7 bases between the germline ends. This CDR3 is built from 14 residues. From germline, CDR1 is SGHTA and CDR2 FQGNSA. CDR3 residues: CASSLGQENTEAFF. The CDR3 nucleotides are TGTGCCAGCAGCTTAGGTCAGGAGAACACTGAAGCTTTCTTT.

The CDR3 DNA follows: TGCGCCAGCAGCCGCGGACAGGGAAAAGAGACCCAGTACTTC. This gives the protein CASSRGQGKETQYF. The rearrangement uses TRBV5-1 and TRBJ2-5; 8 bases line up with TRBD1. Germline CDR1 SGHRS, CDR2 YFSETQ. V was pared by 4 bases and J by 3 bases, with 5 bases of the junction left unmatched. The CDR3 consists of 14 residues.

The genes are TRBV7-3 and TRBJ2-1, with 8 bases fitting TRBD2. CDR3 size: 20 residues. Germline V gives CDR1 SGHTA, CDR2 FQGTGA. Trimming cost V 4 bases and J 0 bases; bases outside gene matches: 17. CDR3 in amino acids: CASSSRHVGLAESSYNEQFF. As DNA, the CDR3 is TGTGCCAGCAGCTCCCGTCATGTCGGACTAGCAGAGAGCTCCTACAATGAGCAGTTCTTC.

The V gene is TRBV19, the J gene TRBJ1-5, with a possible D match to TRBD1 (6 bases). V was clipped by 10 bases and J by 0 bases, with 13 bases between them. The CDR3 has 14 residues. Germline V CDR1 and CDR2: LNHDA, SQIVND (reference sequence). The CDR3 spells CATDRSYSNQPQHF. CDR3 nucleotides: TGTGCCACTGACAGGTCTTATAGCAATCAGCCCCAGCATTTT.

The rearrangement joins TRBV30 to TRBJ1-1, with 11 bases lining up with TRBD1. J lost 3 bases, V lost 7 bases, and 4 bases had no gene match. CDR1 and CDR2 (germline): GTSNPN, SVGIG (reference sequence). CDR3 length: 13 residues. Here the CDR3 DNA reads TGTGCCTCCGGACAGGGGGCGGACACTGAAGCTTTCTTT. This sequence encodes CASGQGADTEAFF.

DNA of the CDR3: TGTGCCAGTAACCGGGGAAGCACAGATACGCAGTATTTT. Encoded protein: CASNRGSTDTQYF. The J gene is TRBJ2-3, the V gene TRBV19; TRBD2 might be the D (5 bases). V lost 7 bases to trimming and J lost 0 bases, with 8 bases between them. Germline CDR1 reads LNHDA; CDR2 reads SQIVND (reference sequence). The CDR3 runs 13 residues.

The chain recombines TRBV4-3 with TRBJ2-1; the match to TRBD2 covers 10 bases. Unmatched junction bases numbered 12, after V lost 0 bases and J lost 7 bases. The CDR3 covers 18 residues. Germline V gene sequence: CDR1 LGHNA, CDR2 YSLEER. The CDR3 loop is CASSQDPHSGRAFNEQFF. DNA for the CDR3: TGCGCCAGCAGCCAAGATCCCCACAGCGGGAGGGCCTTTAATGAGCAGTTCTTC.

V and J are TRBV25-1 and TRBJ1-1; 10 bases match TRBD1. V was pared by 7 bases and J by 6 bases, with 11 bases of the junction left unmatched. This CDR3 has 15 residues. CDR1 and CDR2 (germline): MGHDK, SYGVNS. The CDR3 DNA follows: TGTGCCAGCATCGGGACAGGGGTCCGCGGCGCTGAAGCTTTCTTT. Its protein is CASIGTGVRGAEAFF.